This T cell receptor (beta chain) is from a study of T cell repertoires in cytomegalovirus infection. TCRdb reanalysed the reads using MiXCR and keeps one entry per CDR3 protein. The sample includes about 360,000 distinct CDR3 sequences, about 35% of them seen just once. This clonotype has a count of ten or more. The antigen remains unidentified. The V gene lost 0 bases and the J gene lost 5 bases, with 14 bases spanning the gap. The CDR3 totals 15 residues. Germline CDR1 and CDR2: SGDLS and YYNGEE. The sequence derives from a human donor in good health (CMV status not recorded). Some clones in this sample may be carry-over from other donors' samples. The chain is built from TRBV9 and TRBJ2-5; weak D call: TRBD2 (6 bases). Source: cultured PBMCs, taken from culture after CMV antigen stimulation. CDR3 in DNA: TGTGCCAGCAGCGTAGAACCGGGAGTAGCGGAGACCCAGTACTTC. This encodes CASSVEPGVAETQYF.